This T cell receptor beta chain was captured in a study of control samples from healthy donors and cancer patients. V dropped 2 bases and J dropped 9 bases, with 8 bases sitting between them. This CDR3 comprises 12 residues. Per germline, CDR1 SGHTA and CDR2 FQGTGA. This table comes from immunoSEQ multiplex PCR, and its TCRdb copy is limited to in-frame clones, with some not included. The sample shows around 93,000 clones, 80% to 95% of them seen only once. The rearrangement uses TRBV7-3 and TRBJ2-1, with no clear D. The TCR sequence derives from a human donor in good health. The donor label of this sample is uncertain. Source material: blood. As DNA, the CDR3 is TGTGCCAGCAGCTTAGATTGGGGTGAGCAGTTCTTC. This encodes CASSLDWGEQFF.